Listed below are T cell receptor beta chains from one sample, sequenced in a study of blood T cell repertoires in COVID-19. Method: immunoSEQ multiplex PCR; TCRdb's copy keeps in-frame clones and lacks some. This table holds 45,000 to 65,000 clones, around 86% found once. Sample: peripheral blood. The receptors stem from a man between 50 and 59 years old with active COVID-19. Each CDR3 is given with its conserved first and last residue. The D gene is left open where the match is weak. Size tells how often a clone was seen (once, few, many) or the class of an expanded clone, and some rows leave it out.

CDR3: CAWSGRRLAGDYTQYF
DNA: TGTGCCTGGAGTGGGAGACGCCTAGCGGGAGATTACACGCAGTATTTT
size: .
V: TRBV30
J: TRBJ2-3
D: TRBD2

CDR3: CASSFQGHAGELFF
DNA: TGTGCCAGCAGTTTCCAGGGACACGCCGGGGAGCTGTTTTTT
size: .
V: TRBV28
J: TRBJ2-2
D: .

CDR3: CACFPFRKESTGELFF
DNA: TGTGCCTGCTTTCCATTTCGAAAGGAGAGCACCGGGGAGCTGTTTTTT
size: .
V: TRBV30
J: TRBJ2-2
D: .

CDR3: CASSVDRGGTHLMNTEAFF
DNA: TGTGCCAGCAGTGTGGACAGGGGGGGGACCCACCTCATGAACACTGAAGCTTTCTTT
size: .
V: TRBV28
J: TRBJ1-1
D: TRBD1

CDR3: CASSFISGNTYNEQFF
DNA: TGTGCCAGCAGTTTCATTAGCGGAAACACCTACAATGAGCAGTTCTTC
size: once
V: TRBV28
J: TRBJ2-1
D: .

CDR3: CACLSPGANVLTF
DNA: TGTGCCTGCCTCTCCCCTGGGGCCAACGTCCTGACTTTC
size: once
V: TRBV30
J: TRBJ2-6
D: .

CDR3: CASSTTGSYYGYTF
DNA: TGTGCCAGTAGTACTACAGGGTCTTACTATGGCTACACCTTC
size: .
V: TRBV19
J: TRBJ1-2
D: .

CDR3: CATSETVSNQPQHF
DNA: TGTGCCACCAGTGAGACAGTCAGCAATCAGCCCCAGCATTTT
size: once
V: TRBV24-1
J: TRBJ1-5
D: .

CDR3: CASSHMVGGKPNTEAFF
DNA: TGTGCCAGCAGTCATATGGTAGGAGGGAAGCCGAACACTGAAGCTTTCTTT
size: .
V: TRBV27
J: TRBJ1-1
D: .

CDR3: CSVATGVDSPLHF
DNA: TGCAGCGTTGCGACAGGGGTAGATTCACCCCTCCACTTT
size: .
V: TRBV29-1
J: TRBJ1-6
D: TRBD1

CDR3: CASSLEPGSEAFF
DNA: TGTGCCAGCAGCTTAGAACCAGGATCTGAAGCTTTCTTT
size: .
V: TRBV7-9
J: TRBJ1-1
D: .

CDR3: CASIGGNSGNTIYF
DNA: TGTGCCAGTATCGGGGGGAACTCTGGAAACACCATATATTTT
size: .
V: TRBV28
J: TRBJ1-3
D: .

CDR3: CASSRRGARNEQFF
DNA: TGTGCCAGTAGTCGGCGGGGGGCGAGGAATGAGCAGTTCTTC
size: .
V: TRBV19
J: TRBJ2-1
D: TRBD2

CDR3: CASSPQGGSGNEQFF
DNA: TGTGCCAGCTCACCACAGGGGGGGAGTGGCAATGAGCAGTTCTTC
size: .
V: TRBV18
J: TRBJ2-1
D: .

CDR3: CASSVVGTNTGELFF
DNA: TGTGCCAGCAGCGTAGTAGGGACTAACACCGGGGAGCTGTTTTTT
size: .
V: TRBV9
J: TRBJ2-2
D: .

CDR3: CAWSIGEAGNTIYF
DNA: TGTGCCTGGAGTATAGGGGAAGCTGGAAACACCATATATTTT
size: .
V: TRBV30
J: TRBJ1-3
D: .

CDR3: CASSLSTGGANTEAFF
DNA: TGTGCCAGCTCACTGTCGACAGGGGGAGCAAACACTGAAGCTTTCTTT
size: .
V: TRBV18
J: TRBJ1-1
D: TRBD1

CDR3: CAWSHRQGTNTEAFF
DNA: TGTGCCTGGAGCCATCGACAGGGGACGAACACTGAAGCTTTCTTT
size: few
V: TRBV30
J: TRBJ1-1
D: TRBD1

CDR3: CASSLAFRGGSSYEQYF
DNA: TGTGCCAGCAGCTTAGCTTTCAGGGGAGGGAGCTCCTACGAGCAGTACTTC
size: .
V: TRBV7-2
J: TRBJ2-7
D: .

CDR3: CASSPLEGYEQYF
DNA: TGTGCCAGCAGCCCTCTCGAGGGCTACGAGCAGTACTTC
size: .
V: TRBV9
J: TRBJ2-7
D: .

CDR3: CASSLDLAGGETQYF
DNA: TGCGCCAGCAGCTTGGACCTCGCGGGGGGGGAGACCCAGTACTTC
size: .
V: TRBV5-1
J: TRBJ2-5
D: TRBD2

CDR3: CASSQGGQAFF
DNA: TGCGCCAGCAGCCAAGGGGGGCAGGCTTTCTTT
size: .
V: TRBV4-3
J: TRBJ1-1
D: .

CDR3: CACKTGTGAHSPLHF
DNA: TGTGCCTGCAAAACCGGGACAGGGGCACATTCACCCCTCCACTTT
size: .
V: TRBV30
J: TRBJ1-6
D: TRBD1

CDR3: CASGRGGNNEQFF
DNA: TGTGCCAGCGGGCGAGGGGGCAACAATGAGCAGTTCTTC
size: .
V: TRBV12-3/TRBV12-4
J: TRBJ2-1
D: TRBD1

CDR3: CASSQGPYYEQYF
DNA: TGTGCCAGCAGCCAAGGCCCCTACTACGAGCAGTACTTC
size: .
V: TRBV3-1/TRBV3-2
J: TRBJ2-7
D: .

CDR3: CASSSRVYGYTF
DNA: TGTGCCAGCAGCTCCCGGGTCTATGGCTACACCTTC
size: .
V: TRBV7-3
J: TRBJ1-2
D: .

CDR3: CAWGWDIYPTEAFF
DNA: TGTGCCTGGGGGTGGGACATTTATCCGACTGAAGCTTTCTTT
size: .
V: TRBV30
J: TRBJ1-1
D: .

CDR3: CATSDSQGRRETQYF
DNA: TGTGCCACCAGTGATTCCCAGGGGCGTAGGGAGACCCAGTACTTC
size: few
V: TRBV24-1
J: TRBJ2-5
D: .

CDR3: CASSPGTIYEQYF
DNA: TGTGCCAGCAGCCCTGGGACTATTTACGAGCAGTACTTC
size: .
V: TRBV7-9
J: TRBJ2-7
D: TRBD2

CDR3: CASSQGQGYNEQFF
DNA: TGCGCCAGCAGCCAGGGACAGGGATACAATGAGCAGTTCTTC
size: once
V: TRBV4-3
J: TRBJ2-1
D: TRBD1

CDR3: CAWSVKGRGWESGANVLTF
DNA: TGTGCCTGGAGTGTAAAAGGGAGGGGCTGGGAATCTGGGGCCAACGTCCTGACTTTC
size: once
V: TRBV30
J: TRBJ2-6
D: TRBD2

CDR3: CASSAGQSTYEQYF
DNA: TGTGCCAGCAGCGCGGGACAGTCTACCTACGAGCAGTACTTC
size: .
V: TRBV3-1/TRBV3-2
J: TRBJ2-7
D: .

CDR3: CASGRSGPIGELFF
DNA: TGTGCCAGCGGGAGAAGTGGGCCGATCGGGGAGCTGTTTTTT
size: few
V: TRBV27
J: TRBJ2-2
D: .

CDR3: CASSLFGATNEKLFF
DNA: TGCGCCAGCAGCTTGTTCGGTGCAACTAATGAAAAACTGTTTTTT
size: few
V: TRBV5-1
J: TRBJ1-4
D: .

CDR3: CASSMSGALDTEAFF
DNA: TGTGCCAGCAGCATGAGCGGGGCATTGGACACTGAAGCTTTCTTT
size: .
V: TRBV9
J: TRBJ1-1
D: .

CDR3: CASSIDWGRTEAFF
DNA: TGTGCCAGTAGTATAGATTGGGGGCGTACTGAAGCTTTCTTT
size: .
V: TRBV19
J: TRBJ1-1
D: .

CDR3: CASSLNRGRLREKLFF
DNA: TGTGCCAGCAGCTTGAACAGGGGGCGGCTTCGGGAAAAACTGTTTTTT
size: .
V: TRBV5-6
J: TRBJ1-4
D: TRBD1

CDR3: CSVGQGTGFEQYF
DNA: TGCAGCGTTGGACAGGGAACCGGTTTCGAGCAGTACTTC
size: once
V: TRBV29-1
J: TRBJ2-7
D: TRBD1

CDR3: CASSSHDGGGINEQFF
DNA: TGTGCCAGCAGTTCACATGATGGGGGGGGCATAAATGAGCAGTTCTTC
size: .
V: TRBV6-5
J: TRBJ2-1
D: .

CDR3: CASSPTVTSGTDTQYF
DNA: TGTGCCAGCAGCCCCACGGTTACTAGCGGCACAGATACGCAGTATTTT
size: once
V: TRBV4-2
J: TRBJ2-3
D: TRBD2

CDR3: CASSYRQGGQPQHF
DNA: TGTGCCAGCAGTTACCGACAGGGCGGTCAGCCCCAGCATTTT
size: .
V: TRBV6-5
J: TRBJ1-5
D: TRBD1

CDR3: CASSLQVPAGGYTF
DNA: TGTGCCAGCAGTTTACAGGTCCCAGCGGGGGGCTACACCTTC
size: .
V: TRBV28
J: TRBJ1-2
D: .

CDR3: CSVSGQPNTEAFF
DNA: TGCAGCGTTTCGGGACAGCCGAACACTGAAGCTTTCTTT
size: .
V: TRBV29-1
J: TRBJ1-1
D: TRBD1

CDR3: CASSPSAGGKYSPLHF
DNA: TGTGCCAGCAGCCCGTCGGCGGGGGGCAAGTATTCACCCCTCCACTTT
size: .
V: TRBV5-4
J: TRBJ1-6
D: .

CDR3: CASSSSPLAGNEQYF
DNA: TGTGCCAGCAGCTCCAGCCCTCTAGCGGGAAACGAGCAGTACTTC
size: .
V: TRBV7-8
J: TRBJ2-7
D: TRBD2

CDR3: CATGTGGTGGEKLFF
DNA: TGTGCCACCGGGACCGGGGGAACGGGAGGTGAAAAACTGTTTTTT
size: once
V: TRBV24-1
J: TRBJ1-4
D: .

CDR3: CASSRQQFFRSPLHF
DNA: TGTGCCAGCAGCCGACAGCAATTTTTTCGCTCACCCCTCCACTTT
size: .
V: TRBV14
J: TRBJ1-6
D: .

CDR3: CASAQIIGSSYEQYF
DNA: TGTGCCAGCGCTCAGATAATCGGGAGCTCCTACGAGCAGTACTTC
size: .
V: TRBV21-1
J: TRBJ2-7
D: .

CDR3: CASREHGGDEQYF
DNA: TGTGCCAGCAGGGAGCACGGAGGAGACGAGCAGTACTTC
size: .
V: TRBV27
J: TRBJ2-7
D: .

CDR3: CASSQEGRLAHYEQYF
DNA: TGTGCCAGCAGCCAAGAAGGGAGACTAGCGCACTACGAGCAGTACTTC
size: .
V: TRBV4-2
J: TRBJ2-7
D: TRBD2

CDR3: CASSQDGRTNTEAFF
DNA: TGCGCCAGCAGCCAAGATGGGCGTACGAACACTGAAGCTTTCTTT
size: few
V: TRBV4-3
J: TRBJ1-1
D: .

CDR3: CASSPHSSGANVLTF
DNA: TGTGCCAGCAGTCCTCACAGCTCTGGGGCCAACGTCCTGACTTTC
size: .
V: TRBV28
J: TRBJ2-6
D: .

CDR3: CATSDSTEMDGYTF
DNA: TGTGCCACCAGTGATTCGACAGAAATGGACGGCTACACCTTC
size: .
V: TRBV24-1
J: TRBJ1-2
D: .

CDR3: CASSLGQGLNTEAFF
DNA: TGTGCCAGCAGCTTAGGCCAGGGGTTGAACACTGAAGCTTTCTTT
size: .
V: TRBV7-8
J: TRBJ1-1
D: .

CDR3: CASSKTSGRASRTDTQYF
DNA: TGTGCCAGCAGCAAGACTAGCGGGAGGGCCTCGCGGACAGATACGCAGTATTTT
size: .
V: TRBV7-9
J: TRBJ2-3
D: TRBD2

CDR3: CASSSVQGMNTEAFF
DNA: TGCGCCAGCAGCTCCGTACAGGGGATGAACACTGAAGCTTTCTTT
size: .
V: TRBV5-1
J: TRBJ1-1
D: TRBD1

CDR3: CASSSLFGPGDEQYF
DNA: TGTGCCAGCAGTTCACTGTTTGGCCCAGGGGACGAGCAGTACTTC
size: .
V: TRBV27
J: TRBJ2-7
D: .